This T cell receptor (beta chain) comes out of a study of blood T cell repertoires in COVID-19. Repertoires were generated with immunoSEQ multiplex PCR, while TCRdb's copy carries only in-frame clones and drops some. Among some 170,000 clones listed, roughly 88% were seen once. V shed 2 bases and J shed 3 bases, with 14 bases lying between them. The CDR3 runs 16 residues. CDR1 and CDR2 (germline): SGHTA, FQGNSA. This TCR derives from a man aged 45 to 65 who had recovered from COVID-19. The sample was PBMCs or T cells enriched from blood (not recorded which). The genes are TRBV7-2 and TRBJ2-1; D possibly corresponds to TRBD1 (5 bases). CDR3 in amino acids: CASSLHAQGGYNEQFF. The CDR3 DNA sequence: TGTGCCAGCAGCTTACATGCCCAGGGCGGCTACAATGAGCAGTTCTTC.